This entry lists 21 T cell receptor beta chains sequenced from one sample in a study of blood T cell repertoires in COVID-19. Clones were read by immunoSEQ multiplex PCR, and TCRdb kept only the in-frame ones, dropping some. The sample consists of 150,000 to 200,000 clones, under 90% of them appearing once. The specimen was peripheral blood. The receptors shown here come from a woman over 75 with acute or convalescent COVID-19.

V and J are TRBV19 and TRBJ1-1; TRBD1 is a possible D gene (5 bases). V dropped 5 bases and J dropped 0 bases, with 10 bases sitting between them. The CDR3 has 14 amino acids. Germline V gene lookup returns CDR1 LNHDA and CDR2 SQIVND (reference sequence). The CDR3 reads CASSANRLNTEAFF. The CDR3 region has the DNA TGTGCCAGTAGTGCAAACAGGTTGAACACTGAAGCTTTCTTT.

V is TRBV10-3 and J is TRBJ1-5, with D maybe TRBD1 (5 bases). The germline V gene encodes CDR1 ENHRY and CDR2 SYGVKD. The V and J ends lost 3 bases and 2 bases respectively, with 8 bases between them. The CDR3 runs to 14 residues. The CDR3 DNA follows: TGTGCCATCAGTGAAGGGGTTGGCAATCAGCCCCAGCATTTT. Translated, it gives CAISEGVGNQPQHF.

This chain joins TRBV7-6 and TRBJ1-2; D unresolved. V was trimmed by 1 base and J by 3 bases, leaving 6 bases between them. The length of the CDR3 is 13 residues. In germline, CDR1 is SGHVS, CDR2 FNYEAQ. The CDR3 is CASSLGQDYGYTF. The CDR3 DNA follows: TGTGCCAGCAGCTTAGGGCAGGACTATGGCTACACCTTC.

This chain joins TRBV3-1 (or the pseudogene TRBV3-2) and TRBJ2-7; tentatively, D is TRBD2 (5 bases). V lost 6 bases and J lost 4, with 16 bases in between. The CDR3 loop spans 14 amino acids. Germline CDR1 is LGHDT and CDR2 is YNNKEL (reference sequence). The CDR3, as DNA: TGTGCCAGCAGTCCCCTTGGTTCGGGGTACGAGCAGTACTTC. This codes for CASSPLGSGYEQYF.

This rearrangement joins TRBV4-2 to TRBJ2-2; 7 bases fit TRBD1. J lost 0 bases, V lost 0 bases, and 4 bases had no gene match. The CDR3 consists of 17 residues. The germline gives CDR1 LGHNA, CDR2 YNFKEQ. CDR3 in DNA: TGTGCCAGCAGCCAAGATGGGGACAGCCCGAACACCGGGGAGCTGTTTTTT. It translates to CASSQDGDSPNTGELFF.

CDR3 DNA sequence: TGCAGCGTTACTAGCGGGGCGATCTCTGGGGCCAACGTCCTGACTTTC. Translating it yields CSVTSGAISGANVLTF. The chain joins TRBV29-1 to TRBJ2-6; TRBD2 agrees at 10 bases. The V segment lost 5 bases and the J segment 0 bases; nucleotides outside the gene matches: 4. The CDR3 has 16 amino acids. The V gene's germline CDR1 is SQVTM and CDR2 ANQGSEA.

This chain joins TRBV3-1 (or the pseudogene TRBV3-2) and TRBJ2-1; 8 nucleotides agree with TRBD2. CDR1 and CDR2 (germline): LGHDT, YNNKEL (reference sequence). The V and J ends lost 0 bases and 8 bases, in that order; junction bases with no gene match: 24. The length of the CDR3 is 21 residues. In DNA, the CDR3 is TGTGCCAGCAGCCAAGACCGGACTAGCCCCGGAAAGGCTTCCCGGACTGATGAGCAGTTCTTC. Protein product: CASSQDRTSPGKASRTDEQFF.

CDR3 nucleotides: TGTGCCAGCAGCCTTCGGGACACAAGTTCGGTTTATCGGTACTTC. This translates into CASSLRDTSSVYRYF. The chain employs TRBV5-6 and TRBJ2-7; D perhaps matches TRBD1 (6 bases). From germline, CDR1 is SGHDT and CDR2 YYEEEE. The CDR3 is 15 residues long. Trimming took off 4 bases at V and 12 bases at J, with 26 bases between the two ends.

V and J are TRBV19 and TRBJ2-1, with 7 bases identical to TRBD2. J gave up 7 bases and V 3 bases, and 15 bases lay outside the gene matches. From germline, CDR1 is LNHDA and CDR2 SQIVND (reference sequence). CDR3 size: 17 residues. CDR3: CASSIPRGDLFSNEQFF. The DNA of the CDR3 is TGTGCCAGTAGTATCCCTCGGGGGGACCTCTTTTCGAATGAGCAGTTCTTC.

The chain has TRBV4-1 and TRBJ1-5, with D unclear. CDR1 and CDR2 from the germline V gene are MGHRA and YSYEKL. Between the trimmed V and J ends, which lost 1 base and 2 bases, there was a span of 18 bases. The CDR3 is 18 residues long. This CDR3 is CASSQASSAYRGNQPQHF. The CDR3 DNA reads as TGCGCCAGCAGCCAAGCGTCTAGTGCCTACCGGGGCAATCAGCCCCAGCATTTT.

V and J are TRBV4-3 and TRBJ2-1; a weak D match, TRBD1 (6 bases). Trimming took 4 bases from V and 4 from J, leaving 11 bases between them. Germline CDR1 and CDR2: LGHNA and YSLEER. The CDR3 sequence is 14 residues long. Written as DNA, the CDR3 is TGCGCCAGCAGCCGGGACACGGAGTACAATGAGCAGTTCTTC. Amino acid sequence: CASSRDTEYNEQFF.

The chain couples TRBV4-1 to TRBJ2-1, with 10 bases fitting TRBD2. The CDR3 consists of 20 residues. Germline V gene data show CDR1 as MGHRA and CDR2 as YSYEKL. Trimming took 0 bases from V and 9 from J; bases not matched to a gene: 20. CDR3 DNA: TGCGCCAGCAGCCAAGATCCGTCTAGCGGGAGCCGGGCCTTGGGTGGTGAGCAGTTCTTC. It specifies CASSQDPSSGSRALGGEQFF.

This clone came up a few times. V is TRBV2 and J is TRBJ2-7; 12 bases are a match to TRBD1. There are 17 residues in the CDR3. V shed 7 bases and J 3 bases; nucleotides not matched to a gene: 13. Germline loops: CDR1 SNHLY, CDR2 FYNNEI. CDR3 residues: CASMGWTRDRGLYEQYF. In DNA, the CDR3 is TGTGCCAGCATGGGATGGACAAGGGACAGGGGGCTCTACGAGCAGTACTTC.

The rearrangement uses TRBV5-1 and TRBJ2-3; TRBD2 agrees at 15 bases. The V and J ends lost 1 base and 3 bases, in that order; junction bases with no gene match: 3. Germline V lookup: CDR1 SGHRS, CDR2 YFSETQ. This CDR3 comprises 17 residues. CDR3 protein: CASSLRTSGGVTDTQYF. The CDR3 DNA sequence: TGCGCCAGCAGCTTGAGGACTAGCGGGGGGGTAACAGATACGCAGTATTTT.

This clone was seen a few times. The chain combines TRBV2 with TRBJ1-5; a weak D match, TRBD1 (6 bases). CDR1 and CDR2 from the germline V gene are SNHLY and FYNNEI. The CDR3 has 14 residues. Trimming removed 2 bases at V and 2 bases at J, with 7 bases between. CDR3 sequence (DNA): TGTGCCAGCAGTGAATGGACAGGCAATCAGCCCCAGCATTTT. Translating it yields CASSEWTGNQPQHF.

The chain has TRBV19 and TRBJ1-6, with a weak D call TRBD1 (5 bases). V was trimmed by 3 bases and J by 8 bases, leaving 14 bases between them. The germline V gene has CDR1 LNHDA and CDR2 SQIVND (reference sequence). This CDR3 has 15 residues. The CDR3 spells CASSIQAGLDSPLHF. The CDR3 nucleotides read TGTGCCAGTAGTATCCAGGCAGGGTTAGATTCACCCCTCCACTTT.

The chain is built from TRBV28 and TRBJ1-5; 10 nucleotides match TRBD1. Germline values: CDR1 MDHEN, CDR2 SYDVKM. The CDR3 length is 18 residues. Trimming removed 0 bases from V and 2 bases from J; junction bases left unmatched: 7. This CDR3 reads CASSLWWTGGRGNQPQHF. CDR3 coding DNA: TGTGCCAGCAGTTTATGGTGGACAGGGGGGAGGGGCAATCAGCCCCAGCATTTT. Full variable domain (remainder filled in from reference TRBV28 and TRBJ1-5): DVKVTQSSRYLVKRTGEKVFLECVQDMDHENMFWYRQDPGLGLRLIYFSYDVKMKEKGDIPEGYSVSREKKERFSLILESASTNQTSMYLCASSLWWTGGRGNQPQHFGDGTRLSIL.

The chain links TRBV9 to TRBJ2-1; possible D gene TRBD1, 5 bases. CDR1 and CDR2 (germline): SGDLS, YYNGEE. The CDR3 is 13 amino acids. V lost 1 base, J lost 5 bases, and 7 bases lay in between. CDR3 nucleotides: TGTGCCAGCAGCGTAATAGGGGACAATGAGCAGTTCTTC. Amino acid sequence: CASSVIGDNEQFF.

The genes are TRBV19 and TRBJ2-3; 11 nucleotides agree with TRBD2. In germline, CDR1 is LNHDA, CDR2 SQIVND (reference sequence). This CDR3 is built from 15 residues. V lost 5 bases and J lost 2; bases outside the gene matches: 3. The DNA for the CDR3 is TGTGCCAGTAGTCTACTAGCGGGGGCCACAGATACGCAGTATTTT. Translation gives CASSLLAGATDTQYF.

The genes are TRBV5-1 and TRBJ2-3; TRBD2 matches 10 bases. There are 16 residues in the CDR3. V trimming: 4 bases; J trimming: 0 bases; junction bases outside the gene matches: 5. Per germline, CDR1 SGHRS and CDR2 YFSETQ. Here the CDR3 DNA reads TGCGCCAGCAGCCCCGGGACTAGCGTGAGCACAGATACGCAGTATTTT. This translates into CASSPGTSVSTDTQYF.

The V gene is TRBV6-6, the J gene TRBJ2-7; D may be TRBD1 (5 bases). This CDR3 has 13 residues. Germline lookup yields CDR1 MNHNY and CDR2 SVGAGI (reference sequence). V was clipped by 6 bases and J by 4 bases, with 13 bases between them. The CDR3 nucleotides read TGTGCCAGCAGGACGGCGCAGGGTTACGAGCAGTACTTC. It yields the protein CASRTAQGYEQYF.